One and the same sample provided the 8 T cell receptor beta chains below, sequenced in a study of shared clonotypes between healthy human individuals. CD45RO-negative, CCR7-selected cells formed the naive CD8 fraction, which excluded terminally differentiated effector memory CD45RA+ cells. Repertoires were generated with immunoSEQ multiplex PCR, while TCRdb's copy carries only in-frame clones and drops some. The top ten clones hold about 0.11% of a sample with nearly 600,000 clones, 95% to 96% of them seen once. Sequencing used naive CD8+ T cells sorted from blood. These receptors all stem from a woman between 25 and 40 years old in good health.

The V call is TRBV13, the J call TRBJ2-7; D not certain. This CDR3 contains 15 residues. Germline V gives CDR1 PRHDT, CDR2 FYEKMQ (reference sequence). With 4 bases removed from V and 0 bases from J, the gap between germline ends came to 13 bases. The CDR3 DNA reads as TGTGCCAGCAGCTACGGCGTGGGGAACTCCTACGAGCAGTACTTC. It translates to CASSYGVGNSYEQYF.

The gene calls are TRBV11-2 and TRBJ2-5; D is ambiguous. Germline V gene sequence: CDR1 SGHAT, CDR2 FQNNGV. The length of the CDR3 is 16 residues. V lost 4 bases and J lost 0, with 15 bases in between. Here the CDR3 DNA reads TGTGCCAGCAGCTCCCCCACAGTCGCGTACCAAGAGACCCAGTACTTC. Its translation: CASSSPTVAYQETQYF.

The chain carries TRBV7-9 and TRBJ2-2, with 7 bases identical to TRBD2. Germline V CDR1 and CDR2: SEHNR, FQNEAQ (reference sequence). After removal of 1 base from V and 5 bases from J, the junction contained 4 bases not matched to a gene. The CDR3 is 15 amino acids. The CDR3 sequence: CASSLGGRNTGELFF. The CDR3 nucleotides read TGTGCCAGCAGCTTAGGCGGGAGAAATACCGGGGAGCTGTTTTTT.

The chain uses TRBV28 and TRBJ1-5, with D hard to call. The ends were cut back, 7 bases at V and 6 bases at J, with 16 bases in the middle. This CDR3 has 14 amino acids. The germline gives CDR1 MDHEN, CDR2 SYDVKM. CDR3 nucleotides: TGTGCCAGCAAGGTTACGAGCCGAGGTCAGCCCCAGCATTTT. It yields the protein CASKVTSRGQPQHF.

The CDR3 loop is CAWNLGTGPFNEQFF. The DNA of the CDR3 is TGTGCCTGGAACCTCGGGACAGGGCCGTTCAATGAGCAGTTCTTC. The chain couples TRBV30 to TRBJ2-1; TRBD1 matches at 9 bases. The CDR3 covers 15 residues. Germline CDR1 GTSNPN, CDR2 SVGIG (reference sequence). The V gene end was trimmed by 4 bases and the J gene end by 6 bases; junction bases not matched to a gene: 10. Using reference TRBV30 and TRBJ2-1 for the parts outside the CDR3, the full variable domain is SQTIHQWPATLVQPVGSPLSLECTVEGTSNPNLYWYRQAAGRGLQLLFYSVGIGQISSEVPQNLSASRPQDRQFILSSKKLLLSDSGFYLCAWNLGTGPFNEQFFGPGTRLTVL.

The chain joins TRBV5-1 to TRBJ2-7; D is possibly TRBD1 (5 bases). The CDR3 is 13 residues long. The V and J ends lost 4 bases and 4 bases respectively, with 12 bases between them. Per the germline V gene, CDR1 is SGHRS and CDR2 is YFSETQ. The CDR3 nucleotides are TGCGCCAGCAGCCCAGGGTTAGATTACGAGCAGTACTTC. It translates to CASSPGLDYEQYF. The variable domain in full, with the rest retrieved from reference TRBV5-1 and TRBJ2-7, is KAGVTQTPRYLIKTRGQQVTLSCSPISGHRSVSWYQQTPGQGLQFLFEYFSETQRNKGNFPGRFSGRQFSNSRSEMNVSTLELGDSALYLCASSPGLDYEQYFGPGTRLTVT.

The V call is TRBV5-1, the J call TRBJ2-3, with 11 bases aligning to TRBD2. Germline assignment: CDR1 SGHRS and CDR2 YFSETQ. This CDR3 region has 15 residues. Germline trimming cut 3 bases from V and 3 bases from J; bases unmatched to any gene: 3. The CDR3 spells CASSYSGRATDTQYF. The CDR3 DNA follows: TGCGCCAGCAGCTATAGCGGGAGGGCGACAGATACGCAGTATTTT. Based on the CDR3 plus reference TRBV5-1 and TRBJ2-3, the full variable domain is KAGVTQTPRYLIKTRGQQVTLSCSPISGHRSVSWYQQTPGQGLQFLFEYFSETQRNKGNFPGRFSGRQFSNSRSEMNVSTLELGDSALYLCASSYSGRATDTQYFGPGTRLTVL.

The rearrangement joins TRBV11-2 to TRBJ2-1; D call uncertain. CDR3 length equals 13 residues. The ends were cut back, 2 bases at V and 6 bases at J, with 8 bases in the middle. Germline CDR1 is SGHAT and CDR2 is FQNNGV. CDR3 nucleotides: TGTGCCAGCAGCTTACAGAACCCCAATGAGCAGTTCTTC. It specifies CASSLQNPNEQFF.